Below are 18 T cell receptor beta chains sequenced from a single sample in a study of blood T cell repertoires in COVID-19. Using immunoSEQ multiplex PCR, the repertoire was profiled, and TCRdb retains in-frame clones only, with some absent. The sample yields roughly 330,000 clones, about 90% seen once. Sequencing was carried out using peripheral blood. Receptors originate from a man between 18 and 29 years old who had recovered from COVID-19.

The chain combines TRBV4-3 with TRBJ2-2, with 9 bases aligning to TRBD1. V lost 3 bases, J lost 4 bases, and 6 bases stayed unmatched. Germline-derived CDR1 and CDR2 are LGHNA and YSLEER. The CDR3 is made up of 16 amino acids. The CDR3 here is CASSQGGQGRTGELFF. For the CDR3, the DNA is TGCGCCAGCAGCCAGGGAGGACAGGGGCGCACCGGGGAGCTGTTTTTT.

This clone was picked up a small number of times. This sequence joins TRBV11-3 and TRBJ2-2; 14 nucleotides agree with TRBD2. CDR3 size: 17 residues. The ends lost 5 bases at V and 2 bases at J; junction bases unmatched: 4. Per germline, CDR1 SGHNT and CDR2 YENEEA. DNA of the CDR3: TGTGCCAGCAGCCCGGGACTAGCGGGAGTAAACACCGGGGAGCTGTTTTTT. It yields the protein CASSPGLAGVNTGELFF.

The V gene is TRBV25-1, the J gene TRBJ2-7; 7 bases line up with TRBD1. The CDR3 covers 15 residues. V trimming: 1 base; J trimming: 6 bases; junction bases outside the gene matches: 9. CDR1 is MGHDK, CDR2 SYGVNS, per germline. As DNA, the CDR3 is TGTGCCAGCAGTGAATTCTGGGACAGTTCGAGCGAGCAGTACTTC. As protein: CASSEFWDSSSEQYF.

The chain links TRBV5-1 to TRBJ2-3, with 13 bases lining up with TRBD2. V lost 3 bases, J lost 4 bases, and 5 bases stayed unmatched. CDR1 and CDR2 (germline): SGHRS, YFSETQ. The CDR3 extends over 16 amino acids. CDR3 region: CASSSSTSGRSDTQYF. DNA of the CDR3: TGCGCCAGCAGCTCGTCGACTAGCGGGAGGTCAGATACGCAGTATTTT.

The CDR3 DNA sequence: TGTGCCAGCAGCACGTTTTATCGGGATGAGCAGTACTTC. Its protein product is CASSTFYRDEQYF. V is TRBV6-5 and J is TRBJ2-7; D might be TRBD2 (5 bases). CDR1 and CDR2 (germline): MNHEY, SVGAGI. Trimming left V 6 bases short and J 7 bases short, with 16 bases between. The CDR3 loop spans 13 amino acids.

This clone turned up a few times. The CDR3: CASSYSRPGVGYGYTF. Written as DNA, the CDR3 is TGTGCCAGCAGTTACTCGAGGCCGGGAGTGGGCTATGGCTACACCTTC. The genes are TRBV6-5 and TRBJ1-2; D is uncertain. V lost 0 bases and J 4 bases, leaving 15 bases between the germline ends. The CDR3 covers 16 residues. The V gene's germline CDR1 is MNHEY and CDR2 SVGAGI.

V usage is TRBV19 and J usage is TRBJ2-1, with D unresolved. V lost 6 bases and J 9 bases, leaving 12 bases between the germline ends. The CDR3 runs to 12 residues. Germline lookup yields CDR1 LNHDA and CDR2 SQIVND (reference sequence). The CDR3 sequence: CASRASGFEQFF. For the CDR3, the DNA is TGTGCCAGTAGAGCTAGTGGATTTGAGCAGTTCTTC.

This clone has just a few counts. The chain links TRBV4-3 to TRBJ1-2, with D possibly being TRBD1 (6 bases). In germline, CDR1 is LGHNA, CDR2 YSLEER. The germline V and J ends were trimmed by 0 bases and 6 bases, with 11 bases remaining between them. CDR3 length: 14 residues. In DNA form, the CDR3 reads TGCGCCAGCAGCCAAGATAGTAGGGACAATGGCTACACCTTC. Amino acids: CASSQDSRDNGYTF.

J is TRBJ2-7 and V is TRBV27; 8 nucleotides match TRBD1. The CDR3 covers 16 residues. J lost 4 bases, V lost 5 bases, and 13 bases had no gene match. CDR1 is MNHEY and CDR2 is SMNVEV in the germline V gene (reference sequence). In nucleotides, the CDR3 is TGTGCCAGCAGTCCAATAAGCGGACAGGGATTTTACGAGCAGTACTTC. Translating it yields CASSPISGQGFYEQYF.

This chain joins TRBV4-3 and TRBJ1-6; the match to TRBD1 covers 8 bases. Trimming cost V 3 bases and J 7 bases; bases outside gene matches: 11. The length of the CDR3 is 17 residues. Looked up from germline, CDR1 is LGHNA and CDR2 is YSLEER. Written as DNA, the CDR3 is TGCGCCAGCAGCCACCTGACAGGGGACGGGAGAAATTCACCCCTCCACTTT. It specifies CASSHLTGDGRNSPLHF.

The chain joins TRBV9 to TRBJ1-4; TRBD1 might be the D (5 bases). Germline CDR1 SGDLS, CDR2 YYNGEE. The CDR3 totals 14 residues. V lost 0 bases and J 8 bases, leaving 11 bases between the germline ends. In DNA, the CDR3 is TGTGCCAGCAGCGTAGAAGGGGTAGAAGAAAAACTGTTTTTT. This codes for CASSVEGVEEKLFF.

The chain employs TRBV4-1 and TRBJ2-6, with D possibly being TRBD2 (5 bases). Trimming shortened V by 0 bases and J by 1 base, and 13 bases separated the two germline ends. Germline V gives CDR1 MGHRA, CDR2 YSYEKL. This CDR3 is 18 amino acids long. The CDR3 sequence: CASSQEGVGESGANVLTF. CDR3 sequence (DNA): TGCGCCAGCAGCCAAGAAGGAGTCGGGGAATCTGGGGCCAACGTCCTGACTTTC.

The chain uses TRBV10-3 and TRBJ1-2, with D hard to call. CDR3 length: 14 residues. The germline V and J ends were trimmed by 6 bases and 7 bases, with 18 bases remaining between them. The germline gives CDR1 ENHRY, CDR2 SYGVKD. This CDR3 is CAIRPQALQSGYTF. The CDR3 DNA sequence: TGTGCCATCAGGCCCCAGGCCCTTCAATCTGGCTACACCTTC.

The rearrangement uses TRBV6-5 and TRBJ2-7, with 9 bases identical to TRBD1. Germline V gene sequence: CDR1 MNHEY, CDR2 SVGAGI. The V and J ends lost 10 bases and 4 bases, in that order; junction bases with no gene match: 8. The CDR3 spans 13 residues. The CDR3 coding sequence is TGTGCCACCTCACAGGGGGCTTCTTACGAGCAGTACTTC. Translating it yields CATSQGASYEQYF.

This chain uses TRBV6-1 with TRBJ1-5, with no clear D. V was clipped by 7 bases and J by 0 bases, with 7 bases between them. The CDR3 has 13 amino acids. The germline CDR1 and CDR2 sequences are MNHNS and SASEGT. The CDR3 region is CASTGGSNQPQHF. The CDR3 DNA follows: TGTGCCAGCACCGGCGGTAGCAATCAGCCCCAGCATTTT.

The chain employs TRBV12-3 or TRBV12-4 and TRBJ1-1; D gene ambiguous. The CDR3 has 13 residues. The V end was cut by 2 bases, the J end by 5 bases, with 9 bases between. The CDR3 sequence: CASSLRSGTEAFF. CDR3 sequence (DNA): TGTGCCAGCAGTTTACGAAGCGGGACTGAAGCTTTCTTT.

V gene TRBV15 combines with J gene TRBJ2-7, with 11 bases matching TRBD1. Trimming at V came to 8 bases and at J to 3 bases, leaving 3 bases not matched to a gene. The CDR3 length is 13 residues. CDR1 LNHNV and CDR2 YYDKDF come from the germline V gene (reference sequence). For the CDR3, the DNA is TGTGCCACCGGACAGGGGGCTGGCTACGAGCAGTACTTC. Its translation: CATGQGAGYEQYF.

The chain joins TRBV6-5 to TRBJ1-4; no clear D gene. V gave up 0 bases and J gave up 1 base, with 6 bases separating them. The CDR3 runs to 15 residues. Germline values: CDR1 MNHEY, CDR2 SVGAGI. The CDR3 protein is CASSYSSRTNEKLFF. In DNA, the CDR3 is TGTGCCAGCAGTTACTCGTCGAGAACTAATGAAAAACTGTTTTTT.